A selection of T cell receptor beta chains follows, all from one sample in a study of blood T cell repertoires in COVID-19. The table came from immunoSEQ multiplex PCR; TCRdb's copy has only in-frame clones and leaves some out. The sample has 150,000 to 200,000 clones, roughly four fifths seen once. The material sequenced was peripheral blood. These receptors were obtained from a woman aged 80 or over with acute or convalescent COVID-19. The CDR3 runs from the conserved cysteine through the conserved F or W. Fields, in order: J gene, V gene, D gene, clone size, CDR3 protein, CDR3 DNA. A D gene is named only where the DNA matches it firmly. The size entry is marked missing in some rows and otherwise reads once, few, many or a size class.

j_gene: TRBJ2-4; v_gene: TRBV27; d_gene: TRBD1; abundance: NA; CDR3aa: CASSPTGWAKNIQYF; CDR3nt: TGTGCCAGCAGTCCGACAGGGTGGGCCAAAAACATTCAGTACTTC
j_gene: TRBJ1-5; v_gene: TRBV7-2; d_gene: NA; abundance: NA; CDR3aa: CASSLSRGQGPQHF; CDR3nt: TGTGCCAGCAGCTTGTCGCGGGGGCAGGGGCCCCAGCATTTT
j_gene: TRBJ1-2; v_gene: TRBV2; d_gene: TRBD1; abundance: NA; CDR3aa: CASPTTGGPYGYTF; CDR3nt: TGTGCCAGCCCCACGACAGGGGGCCCGTATGGCTACACCTTC
j_gene: TRBJ1-2; v_gene: TRBV5-5; d_gene: TRBD1; abundance: NA; CDR3aa: CASSMDRSHFGYTF; CDR3nt: TGTGCCAGCAGCATGGACAGGTCGCACTTTGGCTACACCTTC
j_gene: TRBJ1-2; v_gene: TRBV3-1/TRBV3-2; d_gene: NA; abundance: NA; CDR3aa: CASSQDLVAGIYGYTF; CDR3nt: TGTGCCAGCAGCCAAGATCTTGTTGCAGGGATATATGGCTACACCTTC
j_gene: TRBJ2-1; v_gene: TRBV5-4; d_gene: NA; abundance: NA; CDR3aa: CASSFRDRSYNEQFF; CDR3nt: TGTGCCAGCAGCTTTCGTGACAGGAGTTACAATGAGCAGTTCTTC
j_gene: TRBJ1-3; v_gene: TRBV3-1/TRBV3-2; d_gene: NA; abundance: NA; CDR3aa: CASSQDGSGKSSGNTIYF; CDR3nt: TGTGCCAGCAGCCAAGACGGTTCGGGGAAGAGCTCTGGAAACACCATATATTTT
j_gene: TRBJ2-3; v_gene: TRBV19; d_gene: NA; abundance: NA; CDR3aa: CASTPGGISTDTQYF; CDR3nt: TGTGCCAGTACCCCGGGCGGGATAAGCACAGATACGCAGTATTTT
j_gene: TRBJ1-5; v_gene: TRBV9; d_gene: TRBD1; abundance: NA; CDR3aa: CASSFGTEGNQPQHF; CDR3nt: TGTGCCAGCAGCTTCGGGACAGAGGGCAATCAGCCCCAGCATTTT
j_gene: TRBJ2-2; v_gene: TRBV29-1; d_gene: NA; abundance: once; CDR3aa: CSVEKLTGELFF; CDR3nt: TGCAGCGTTGAAAAACTCACCGGGGAGCTGTTTTTT
j_gene: TRBJ1-6; v_gene: TRBV25-1; d_gene: TRBD1; abundance: NA; CDR3aa: CASSDYTGGTDSPLHF; CDR3nt: TGTGCCAGCAGTGACTATACAGGGGGCACGGATTCACCCCTCCACTTT
j_gene: TRBJ2-7; v_gene: TRBV27; d_gene: NA; abundance: NA; CDR3aa: CASSFSVGTHHSYEQYF; CDR3nt: TGTGCCAGCAGTTTTAGTGTGGGGACACATCACTCCTACGAGCAGTACTTC
j_gene: TRBJ1-6; v_gene: TRBV28; d_gene: NA; abundance: once; CDR3aa: CASYGLGLNSPLHF; CDR3nt: TGTGCCAGCTATGGCCTGGGGCTTAATTCACCCCTCCACTTT
j_gene: TRBJ2-2; v_gene: TRBV25-1; d_gene: TRBD2; abundance: NA; CDR3aa: CASSLGLAGANTGELFF; CDR3nt: TGTGCCAGCAGCCTGGGGCTAGCGGGAGCGAACACCGGGGAGCTGTTTTTT
j_gene: TRBJ2-7; v_gene: TRBV20-1; d_gene: NA; abundance: few; CDR3aa: CSASLIYEQYF; CDR3nt: TGCAGTGCAAGCTTGATCTACGAGCAGTACTTC
j_gene: TRBJ2-5; v_gene: TRBV9; d_gene: TRBD1; abundance: NA; CDR3aa: CASSVGNRGQTQYF; CDR3nt: TGTGCCAGCAGCGTAGGGAACAGGGGGCAGACCCAGTACTTC
j_gene: TRBJ2-5; v_gene: TRBV2; d_gene: TRBD1; abundance: few; CDR3aa: CASRSRGLGQETQYF; CDR3nt: TGTGCCAGCAGATCGAGGGGGCTCGGGCAAGAGACCCAGTACTTC
j_gene: TRBJ2-3; v_gene: TRBV5-1; d_gene: TRBD2; abundance: NA; CDR3aa: CASSLALAGGTDTQYF; CDR3nt: TGCGCCAGCAGCTTGGCACTAGCGGGAGGCACGGATACGCAGTATTTT
j_gene: TRBJ2-3; v_gene: TRBV19; d_gene: TRBD2; abundance: NA; CDR3aa: CASSSLRTSGGLTDTQYF; CDR3nt: TGTGCCAGTAGCTCTCTTAGGACTAGCGGGGGCCTCACAGATACGCAGTATTTT
j_gene: TRBJ2-7; v_gene: TRBV3-1/TRBV3-2; d_gene: TRBD1; abundance: NA; CDR3aa: CASSPTGFAGEQYF; CDR3nt: TGTGCCAGCAGCCCGACAGGGTTTGCAGGCGAGCAGTACTTC
j_gene: TRBJ1-2; v_gene: TRBV30; d_gene: TRBD1; abundance: NA; CDR3aa: CAWSVDRGSYGYTF; CDR3nt: TGTGCCTGGAGTGTGGACAGGGGATCCTATGGCTACACCTTC
j_gene: TRBJ2-2; v_gene: TRBV7-3; d_gene: TRBD2; abundance: NA; CDR3aa: CASSIGPSGLTGELFF; CDR3nt: TGTGCCAGCAGCATAGGGCCTAGCGGTTTAACCGGGGAGCTGTTTTTT
j_gene: TRBJ2-2; v_gene: TRBV7-3; d_gene: TRBD1; abundance: NA; CDR3aa: CASSYRQGRTGELFF; CDR3nt: TGTGCCAGCAGCTACAGACAGGGAAGGACCGGGGAGCTGTTTTTT
j_gene: TRBJ2-1; v_gene: TRBV16; d_gene: NA; abundance: NA; CDR3aa: CASSPRTDNEQFF; CDR3nt: TGTGCCAGCAGCCCGAGGACAGACAATGAGCAGTTCTTC
j_gene: TRBJ1-6; v_gene: TRBV2; d_gene: NA; abundance: NA; CDR3aa: CASMGRAFAINSPLHF; CDR3nt: TGTGCCAGCATGGGGAGGGCCTTCGCAATTAATTCACCCCTCCACTTT
j_gene: TRBJ1-2; v_gene: TRBV6-5; d_gene: TRBD1; abundance: NA; CDR3aa: CASIRTGHGYTF; CDR3nt: TGTGCCAGCATTCGGACAGGCCATGGCTACACCTTC
j_gene: TRBJ1-4; v_gene: TRBV5-6; d_gene: NA; abundance: NA; CDR3aa: CASSFGTSDEKLFF; CDR3nt: TGTGCCAGCAGCTTCGGGACATCCGACGAAAAACTGTTTTTT
j_gene: TRBJ2-7; v_gene: TRBV7-2; d_gene: NA; abundance: NA; CDR3aa: CASSLVGGGSYEQYF; CDR3nt: TGTGCCAGCAGCTTAGTGGGAGGGGGGTCCTACGAGCAGTACTTC
j_gene: TRBJ2-5; v_gene: TRBV27; d_gene: TRBD1; abundance: NA; CDR3aa: CASVNRDRRKETQYF; CDR3nt: TGTGCCAGCGTAAATCGGGACAGACGAAAAGAGACCCAGTACTTC
j_gene: TRBJ1-5; v_gene: TRBV5-1; d_gene: NA; abundance: NA; CDR3aa: CASSLGRDQPQHF; CDR3nt: TGCGCCAGCAGCTTGGGTCGGGATCAGCCCCAGCATTTT
j_gene: TRBJ2-1; v_gene: TRBV5-4; d_gene: NA; abundance: NA; CDR3aa: CASSLFTTGYNEQFF; CDR3nt: TGTGCCAGCAGCTTGTTCACTACCGGATACAATGAGCAGTTCTTC
j_gene: TRBJ2-7; v_gene: TRBV7-2; d_gene: TRBD2; abundance: NA; CDR3aa: CASSKTSGYSYEQYF; CDR3nt: TGTGCCAGCAGCAAGACTAGCGGGTACTCCTACGAGCAGTACTTC
j_gene: TRBJ2-2; v_gene: TRBV10-3; d_gene: TRBD2; abundance: NA; CDR3aa: CAISGGGNTGELFF; CDR3nt: TGTGCCATCAGCGGCGGGGGGAACACCGGGGAGCTGTTTTTT
j_gene: TRBJ2-3; v_gene: TRBV7-9; d_gene: TRBD2; abundance: NA; CDR3aa: CASSLAGTSGGVDTQYF; CDR3nt: TGTGCCAGCAGCTTAGCGGGGACTAGCGGGGGCGTCGATACGCAGTATTTT
j_gene: TRBJ1-3; v_gene: TRBV4-2; d_gene: TRBD1; abundance: NA; CDR3aa: CASSQPRGQSSGNTIYF; CDR3nt: TGTGCCAGCAGCCAACCCCGGGGACAGAGCTCTGGAAACACCATATATTTT
j_gene: TRBJ2-1; v_gene: TRBV2; d_gene: TRBD2; abundance: NA; CDR3aa: CASRVLAASSYNEQFF; CDR3nt: TGTGCCAGCAGAGTACTAGCGGCAAGCTCCTACAATGAGCAGTTCTTC
j_gene: TRBJ1-2; v_gene: TRBV6-5; d_gene: NA; abundance: NA; CDR3aa: CASSYSTRDYGYTF; CDR3nt: TGTGCCAGCAGTTACTCGACTCGGGACTATGGCTACACCTTC
j_gene: TRBJ2-7; v_gene: TRBV7-9; d_gene: NA; abundance: NA; CDR3aa: CASSLGDFSYEQYF; CDR3nt: TGTGCCAGCAGCCTCGGGGACTTTTCCTACGAGCAGTACTTC
j_gene: TRBJ2-2; v_gene: TRBV5-1; d_gene: NA; abundance: NA; CDR3aa: CASSLRQASTGELFF; CDR3nt: TGCGCCAGCAGCTTGAGGCAGGCGAGCACCGGGGAGCTGTTTTTT
j_gene: TRBJ2-5; v_gene: TRBV5-1; d_gene: TRBD1; abundance: NA; CDR3aa: CATRQGDLRETQYF; CDR3nt: TGCGCCACCAGACAGGGGGATTTAAGGGAGACCCAGTACTTC
j_gene: TRBJ2-3; v_gene: TRBV10-1; d_gene: TRBD2; abundance: NA; CDR3aa: CASRVLAGGTDTQYF; CDR3nt: TGCGCCAGCAGGGTACTAGCGGGGGGCACAGATACGCAGTATTTT
j_gene: TRBJ2-5; v_gene: TRBV12-3/TRBV12-4; d_gene: NA; abundance: NA; CDR3aa: CASSFGGETQYF; CDR3nt: TGTGCCAGCAGTTTTGGGGGGGAGACCCAGTACTTC
j_gene: TRBJ2-1; v_gene: TRBV19; d_gene: NA; abundance: NA; CDR3aa: CASTPTRGPRGYNEQFF; CDR3nt: TGTGCCAGTACTCCGACCCGGGGTCCCCGAGGCTACAATGAGCAGTTCTTC
j_gene: TRBJ1-2; v_gene: TRBV27; d_gene: NA; abundance: NA; CDR3aa: CASSYSGVYGGYTF; CDR3nt: TGTGCCAGCAGCTACTCGGGAGTTTACGGTGGCTACACCTTC
j_gene: TRBJ1-6; v_gene: TRBV28; d_gene: NA; abundance: NA; CDR3aa: CASGGGLGINADSPLHF; CDR3nt: TGTGCCAGTGGAGGAGGACTCGGCATTAATGCAGATTCACCCCTCCACTTT
j_gene: TRBJ1-1; v_gene: TRBV6-5; d_gene: NA; abundance: once; CDR3aa: CASSPSMNTEAFF; CDR3nt: TGTGCCAGCAGTCCGAGCATGAACACTGAAGCTTTCTTT
j_gene: TRBJ2-7; v_gene: TRBV6-5; d_gene: TRBD1; abundance: NA; CDR3aa: CASSYSRDRSYEQYF; CDR3nt: TGTGCCAGCAGTTACTCGAGGGACAGATCTTACGAGCAGTACTTC
j_gene: TRBJ1-1; v_gene: TRBV29-1; d_gene: TRBD1; abundance: NA; CDR3aa: CSVQRTGGASQTEAFF; CDR3nt: TGCAGCGTACAGAGGACAGGGGGCGCGAGTCAAACTGAAGCTTTCTTT
j_gene: TRBJ1-3; v_gene: TRBV7-9; d_gene: NA; abundance: NA; CDR3aa: CASSPSGRDGNTIYF; CDR3nt: TGTGCCAGCAGCCCCTCTGGTCGAGATGGAAACACCATATATTTT
j_gene: TRBJ1-1; v_gene: TRBV25-1; d_gene: TRBD1; abundance: NA; CDR3aa: CASSEWTGGNTEAFF; CDR3nt: TGTGCCAGCAGTGAGTGGACAGGGGGGAACACTGAAGCTTTCTTT
j_gene: TRBJ1-1; v_gene: TRBV7-3; d_gene: NA; abundance: NA; CDR3aa: CASSLEGNTEAFF; CDR3nt: TGTGCCAGCAGCTTGGAGGGTAACACTGAAGCTTTCTTT
j_gene: TRBJ1-1; v_gene: TRBV25-1; d_gene: NA; abundance: NA; CDR3aa: CASSDPGRNTEAFF; CDR3nt: TGTGCCAGCAGTGATCCGGGGAGGAACACTGAAGCTTTCTTT
j_gene: TRBJ2-7; v_gene: TRBV5-1; d_gene: TRBD1; abundance: NA; CDR3aa: CASSLGTEPYEQYF; CDR3nt: TGCGCCAGCAGCCTCGGGACAGAACCCTACGAGCAGTACTTC
j_gene: TRBJ2-7; v_gene: TRBV19; d_gene: TRBD1; abundance: NA; CDR3aa: CASSTGQFYEQYF; CDR3nt: TGTGCCAGTAGTACGGGACAGTTCTACGAGCAGTACTTC